This entry lists 13 T cell receptor beta chains sequenced from one sample in a study of T cell responses to AZD1222 COVID-19 vaccine. Profiled with immunoSEQ multiplex PCR; TCRdb holds only in-frame clones, not every one. The sample includes about 86,000 clones, about nine tenths of them seen just once. Here the sequenced sample was peripheral blood, taken 28 days after the second AZD1222 dose. Receptors originate from an adult who received the AZD1222 COVID-19 vaccine.

The V gene is TRBV7-8, the J gene TRBJ1-6, with D maybe TRBD1 (5 bases). V shed 4 bases and J shed 10 bases, with 20 bases lying between them. The CDR3 sequence is 16 residues long. The germline V gene encodes CDR1 SGHVS and CDR2 FQNEAQ. The CDR3 here is CASSSRVFGVRSPLHF. The CDR3 DNA sequence: TGTGCCAGCAGCTCCAGGGTGTTTGGAGTTCGGTCACCCCTCCACTTT.

The J gene is TRBJ2-7, the V gene TRBV6-5; 10 bases align to TRBD1. Germline-derived CDR1 and CDR2 are MNHEY and SVGAGI. The CDR3 covers 13 residues. The V segment lost 6 bases and the J segment 7 bases; nucleotides outside the gene matches: 6. CDR3 loop: CASSDPDRGEQYF. The CDR3 coding sequence is TGTGCCAGCAGCGATCCGGACAGGGGGGAGCAGTACTTC.

The rearrangement uses TRBV25-1 and TRBJ1-3; 9 nucleotides agree with TRBD1. Germline V lookup: CDR1 MGHDK, CDR2 SYGVNS. V dropped 4 bases and J dropped 5; count of bases not matched to a gene: 6. This CDR3 comprises 15 residues. CDR3 region: CASSAATGGRNTIYF. The CDR3 bases are TGTGCCAGCAGTGCCGCGACAGGGGGGAGAAACACCATATATTTT.

J is TRBJ2-3 and V is TRBV5-1; D is possibly TRBD1 (6 bases). Trimming took 6 bases from V and 7 from J, leaving 15 bases between them. This CDR3 has 13 amino acids. From germline, CDR1 is SGHRS and CDR2 YFSETQ. The chain's CDR3 is CASKRDTGYTQYF. DNA of the CDR3: TGCGCCAGCAAACGCGATACAGGGTATACGCAGTATTTT.

This chain connects TRBV7-9 to TRBJ1-1, with D uncertain. The ends were cut back, 0 bases at V and 6 bases at J, with 8 bases in the middle. The V gene's germline CDR1 is SEHNR and CDR2 FQNEAQ (reference sequence). The CDR3 length is 13 residues. The CDR3 coding sequence is TGTGCCAGCAGCTTAGCCTTAAACGCTGAAGCTTTCTTT. It encodes CASSLALNAEAFF. Based on the CDR3 plus reference TRBV7-9 and TRBJ1-1, the full variable domain is DTGVSQNPRHKITKRGQNVTFRCDPISEHNRLYWYRQTLGQGPEFLTYFQNEAQLEKSRLLSDRFSAERPKGSFSTLEIQRTEQGDSAMYLCASSLALNAEAFFGQGTRLTVV.

The chain is built from TRBV6-6 and TRBJ2-7; 7 bases fit TRBD1. After removal of 6 bases from V and 0 bases from J, the junction contained 5 bases not matched to a gene. The CDR3 has 14 residues. CDR1 is MNHNY and CDR2 is SVGAGI in the germline V gene (reference sequence). The CDR3 coding sequence is TGTGCCAGCAGCTTACGGGACAGCTCCTACGAGCAGTACTTC. It codes for CASSLRDSSYEQYF.

Concerning this clone: In the same sample, other DNA sequences code for this CDR3. V and J are TRBV4-1 and TRBJ1-1, with 8 bases identical to TRBD1. V lost 0 bases to trimming and J lost 5 bases; unmatched junction nucleotides: 2. The length of the CDR3 is 14 residues. Germline CDR1 and CDR2: MGHRA and YSYEKL. The chain's CDR3 is CASSQDQGATEAFF. In DNA form, the CDR3 reads TGCGCCAGCAGCCAAGATCAGGGGGCGACTGAAGCTTTCTTT.

The chain carries TRBV11-3 and TRBJ2-1, with D possibly matching TRBD2 (6 bases). The ends were cut back, 2 bases at V and 4 bases at J, with 12 bases in the middle. The germline V gene has CDR1 SGHNT and CDR2 YENEEA. This CDR3 comprises 15 residues. CDR3 in amino acids: CASSLRGMGYNEQFF. CDR3 coding DNA: TGTGCCAGCAGCTTACGGGGGATGGGGTACAATGAGCAGTTCTTC. Supplemented by reference TRBV11-3 and TRBJ2-1, the full variable domain reads EAGVVQSPRYKIIEKKQPVAFWCNPISGHNTLYWYLQNLGQGPELLIRYENEEAVDDSQLPKDRFSAERLKGVDSTLKIQPAELGDSAVYLCASSLRGMGYNEQFFGPGTRLTVL.

This chain links TRBV21-1 with TRBJ2-7. TRBV21-1 represents a pseudogene. CDR3 length equals 15 residues. The CDR3 DNA reads TGTGCCAGCAGCAGGGGCGGGCCGAAATCATACGAGCAGTACTTC. It yields the protein CASSRGGPKSYEQYF.

The chain recombines TRBV7-2 with TRBJ2-7; no clear D gene. The CDR3 contains 12 residues. From germline, CDR1 is SGHTA and CDR2 FQGNSA. The ends were cut back, 0 bases at V and 4 bases at J, with 4 bases in the middle. The CDR3 protein is CASSLARYEQYF. The CDR3 nucleotides read TGTGCCAGCAGCTTAGCGCGATACGAGCAGTACTTC.

This clone has just one count. V is TRBV30 and J is TRBJ2-7; perhaps TRBD2 as D (5 bases). CDR1 is GTSNPN, CDR2 SVGIG, per germline (reference sequence). This CDR3 has 14 residues. V lost 0 bases and J lost 3, with 12 bases in between. In DNA form, the CDR3 reads TGTGCCTGGAGTGTACCGCCTAGCCGCTACGAGCAGTACTTC. It is translated as CAWSVPPSRYEQYF. The full variable domain, in which reference TRBV30 and TRBJ2-7 provide the parts outside the CDR3, is SQTIHQWPATLVQPVGSPLSLECTVEGTSNPNLYWYRQAAGRGLQLLFYSVGIGQISSEVPQNLSASRPQDRQFILSSKKLLLSDSGFYLCAWSVPPSRYEQYFGPGTRLTVT.

CDR3 sequence: CATSVPENTDTQYF. The CDR3, as DNA: TGTGCCACCAGTGTCCCGGAAAACACAGATACGCAGTATTTT. The rearrangement uses TRBV24-1 and TRBJ2-3, with unresolved D. The V end lost 5 bases, the J end lost 2 bases, and 10 bases lay between the germline ends. The length of the CDR3 is 14 residues. CDR1 is KGHDR, CDR2 SFDVKD, per germline.

The rearrangement links TRBV12-5 to TRBJ2-7; TRBD1 matches at 7 bases. The CDR3 covers 15 residues. Germline CDR1 LGHNT, CDR2 FRNRAP. Trimming at V came to 5 bases and at J to 3 bases, leaving 10 bases not matched to a gene. The CDR3 nucleotides read TGTGCTAGTGGTCAGAGGGACAGCGTCTACTACGAGCAGTACTTC. Translating gives CASGQRDSVYYEQYF.